This entry is about one TCR beta chain. Germline values: CDR1 MNHEY, CDR2 SMNVEV (reference sequence). V was cut by 8 bases and J by 3 bases, with 14 bases left in between. The CDR3 covers 13 residues. This sample is drawn from a study of T cell changes during pregnancy in multiple sclerosis. The assay was immunoSEQ multiplex PCR, and TCRdb's table has in-frame clones only and misses some. This sample has 20,000 to 25,000 clones, with approximately 90% found just once. The sequencing here drew on CD8+ T cells from peripheral blood mononuclear cells, taken in the first trimester of pregnancy. The chain is built from TRBV27 and TRBJ2-7, with TRBD1 as a possible D gene (6 bases). The sequence was obtained from a female donor with multiple sclerosis, enrolled in a pregnancy study. The CDR3 DNA reads as TGTGCCAGCCCTCCGGGACAAATCTACGAGCAGTACTTC. The encoded protein is CASPPGQIYEQYF.